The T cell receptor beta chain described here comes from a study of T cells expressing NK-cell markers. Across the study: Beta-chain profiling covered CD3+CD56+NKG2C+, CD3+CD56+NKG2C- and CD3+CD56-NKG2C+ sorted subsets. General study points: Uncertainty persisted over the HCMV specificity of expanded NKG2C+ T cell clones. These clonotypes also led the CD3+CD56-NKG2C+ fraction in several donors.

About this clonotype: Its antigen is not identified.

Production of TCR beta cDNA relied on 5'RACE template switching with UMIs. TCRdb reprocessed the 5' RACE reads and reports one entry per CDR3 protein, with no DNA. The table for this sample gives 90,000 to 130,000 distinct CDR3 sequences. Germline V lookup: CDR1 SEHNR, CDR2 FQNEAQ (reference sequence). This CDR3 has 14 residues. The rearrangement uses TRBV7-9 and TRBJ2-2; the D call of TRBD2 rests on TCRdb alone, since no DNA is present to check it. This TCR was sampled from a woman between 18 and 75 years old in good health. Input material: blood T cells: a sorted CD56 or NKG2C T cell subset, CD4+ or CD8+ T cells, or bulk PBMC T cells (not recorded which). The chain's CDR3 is CASMGLAGTGELFF.